This record covers a single T cell receptor (beta chain). The data belong to a study of glioma-infiltrating T cells. Germline loops: CDR1 SGHAT, CDR2 FQDESV (reference sequence). The CDR3 consists of 16 residues. Trimming took 4 bases from V and 3 from J, leaving 16 bases between them. The iRepertoire nested amplicon-rescue multiplex PCR amplified TCR alpha and beta CDR3s from RNA. In TCRdb, the multiplex PCR reads were re-called with MiXCR into one record per CDR3 protein. The sample yields 150,000 or so distinct CDR3 sequences, around 42% seen once. Material for sequencing was glioma tissue, nonneoplastic brain tissue, or PBMCs (not recorded which). The chain joins TRBV11-1 to TRBJ2-1, with D unclear. The TCR originated in a human donor with low-grade glioma or glioblastoma, undergoing nonglioma brain surgery, or in good health (not recorded which). The CDR3 loop reads CASSSLAVQNYNEQFF. The CDR3 bases are TGTGCCAGCAGCTCCCTGGCTGTCCAAAACTACAATGAGCAGTTCTTC. Full variable domain (missing parts from reference TRBV11-1 and TRBJ2-1): EAEVAQSPRYKITEKSQAVAFWCDPISGHATLYWYRQILGQGPELLVQFQDESVVDDSQLPKDRFSAERLKGVDSTLKIQPAELGDSAMYLCASSSLAVQNYNEQFFGPGTRLTVL.